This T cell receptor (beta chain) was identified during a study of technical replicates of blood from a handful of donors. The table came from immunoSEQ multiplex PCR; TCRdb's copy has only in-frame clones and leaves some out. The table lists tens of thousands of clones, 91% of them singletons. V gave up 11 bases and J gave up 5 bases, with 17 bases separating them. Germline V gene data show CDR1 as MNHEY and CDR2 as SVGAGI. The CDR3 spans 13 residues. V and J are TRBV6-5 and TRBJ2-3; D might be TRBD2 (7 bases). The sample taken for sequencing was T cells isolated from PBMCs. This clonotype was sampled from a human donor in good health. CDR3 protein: CASRGGGVDTQYF. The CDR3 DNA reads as TGTGCCTCCCGAGGGGGGGGCGTAGATACGCAGTATTTT.